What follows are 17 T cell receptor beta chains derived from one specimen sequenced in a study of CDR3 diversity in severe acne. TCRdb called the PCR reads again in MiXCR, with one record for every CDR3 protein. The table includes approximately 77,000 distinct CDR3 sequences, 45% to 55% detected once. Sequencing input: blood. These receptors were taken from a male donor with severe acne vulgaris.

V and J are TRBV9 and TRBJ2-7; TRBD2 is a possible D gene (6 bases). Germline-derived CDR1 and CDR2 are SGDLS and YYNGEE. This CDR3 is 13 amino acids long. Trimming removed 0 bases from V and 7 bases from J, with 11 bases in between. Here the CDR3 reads CASSVGRVEEQYF. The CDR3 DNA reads TGTGCCAGCAGCGTAGGGAGGGTAGAGGAGCAGTACTTC. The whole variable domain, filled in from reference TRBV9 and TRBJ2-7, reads DSGVTQTPKHLITATGQRVTLRCSPRSGDLSVYWYQQSLDQGLQFLIQYYNGEERAKGNILERFSAQQFPDLHSELNLSSLELGDSALYFCASSVGRVEEQYFGPGTRLTVT.

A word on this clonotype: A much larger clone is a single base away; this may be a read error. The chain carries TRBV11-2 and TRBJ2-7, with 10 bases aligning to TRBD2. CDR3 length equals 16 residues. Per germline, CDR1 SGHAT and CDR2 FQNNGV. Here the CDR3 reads CASSLSGRALNYEQCF. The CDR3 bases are TGTGCCAGCAGCTTAAGCGGGAGGGCCCTGAATTACGAGCAGTGCTTC.

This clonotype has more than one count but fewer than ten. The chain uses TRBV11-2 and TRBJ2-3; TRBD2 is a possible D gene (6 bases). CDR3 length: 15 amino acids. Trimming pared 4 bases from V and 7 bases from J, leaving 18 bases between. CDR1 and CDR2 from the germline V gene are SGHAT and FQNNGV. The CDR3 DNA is TGTGCCAGCAGCTCAATCCGGGGGAGTGGAAATACGCAGTATTTT. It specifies CASSSIRGSGNTQYF.

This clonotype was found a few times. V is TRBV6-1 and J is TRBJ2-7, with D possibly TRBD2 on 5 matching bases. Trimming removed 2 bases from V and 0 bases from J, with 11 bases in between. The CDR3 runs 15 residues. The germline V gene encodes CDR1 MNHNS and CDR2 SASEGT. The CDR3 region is CASSESQRSSYEQYF. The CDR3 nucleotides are TGTGCCAGCAGTGAATCCCAGCGGAGCTCCTACGAGCAGTACTTC.

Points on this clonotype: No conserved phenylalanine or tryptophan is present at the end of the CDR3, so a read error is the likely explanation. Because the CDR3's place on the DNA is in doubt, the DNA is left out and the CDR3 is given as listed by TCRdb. The CDR3: CASSLAEVNYGYTFGS. The chain is built from TRBV5-6 and TRBJ2-5; TRBD2 reflects the table's D call only, with no check against the DNA. Germline V gene data show CDR1 as SGHDT and CDR2 as YYEEEE. The CDR3 totals 16 residues, both ends included.

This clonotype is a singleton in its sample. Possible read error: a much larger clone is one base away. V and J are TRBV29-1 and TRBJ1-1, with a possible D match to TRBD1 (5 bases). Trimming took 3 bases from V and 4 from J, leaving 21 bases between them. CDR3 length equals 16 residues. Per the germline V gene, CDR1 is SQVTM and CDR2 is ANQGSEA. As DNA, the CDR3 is TGCAGCGTTGACGAACAGGACCTACCATGGGCCACTGAAGCTTTCTTT. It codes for CSVDEQDLPWATEAFF.

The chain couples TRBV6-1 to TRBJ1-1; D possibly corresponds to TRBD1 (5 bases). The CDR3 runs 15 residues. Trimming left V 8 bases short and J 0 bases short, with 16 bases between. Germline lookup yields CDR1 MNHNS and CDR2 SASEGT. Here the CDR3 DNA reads TGTGCCAGCTGCGTACTAGGGGATTTGAACACTGAAGCTTTCTTT. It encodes CASCVLGDLNTEAFF.

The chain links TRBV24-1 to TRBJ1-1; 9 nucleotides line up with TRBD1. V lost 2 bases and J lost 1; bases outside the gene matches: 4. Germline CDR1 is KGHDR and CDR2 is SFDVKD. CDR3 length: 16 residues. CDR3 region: CATSDSSDRGNTEAFF. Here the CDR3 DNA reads TGTGCCACCAGTGATTCCTCGGACAGGGGGAACACTGAAGCTTTCTTT.

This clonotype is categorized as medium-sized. CDR3 DNA: TGTGCCAGTAGTCCTAGCGGGATGGGTGATGAGCAGTTCTTC. Amino acids: CASSPSGMGDEQFF. This sequence joins TRBV19 and TRBJ2-1; 9 bases are shared with TRBD2. The CDR3 is 14 residues long. V was pared by 5 bases and J by 8 bases, with 7 bases of the junction left unmatched. The germline gives CDR1 LNHDA, CDR2 SQIVND (reference sequence).

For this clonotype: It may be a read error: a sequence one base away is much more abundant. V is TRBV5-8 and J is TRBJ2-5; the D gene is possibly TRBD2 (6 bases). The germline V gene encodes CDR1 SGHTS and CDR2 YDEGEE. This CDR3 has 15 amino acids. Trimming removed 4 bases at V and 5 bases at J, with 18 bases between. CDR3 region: CASSLGEVIGETQYF. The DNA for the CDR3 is TGTGCCAGCAGCCTCGGGGAGGTGATTGGGGAGACCCAGTACTTC.

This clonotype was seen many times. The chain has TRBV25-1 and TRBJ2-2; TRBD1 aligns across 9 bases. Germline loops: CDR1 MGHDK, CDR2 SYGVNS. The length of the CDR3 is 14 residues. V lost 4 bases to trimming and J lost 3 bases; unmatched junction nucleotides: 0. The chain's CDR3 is CASSGTGDTGELFF. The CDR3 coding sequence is TGTGCCAGCAGTGGGACAGGGGACACCGGGGAGCTGTTTTTT.

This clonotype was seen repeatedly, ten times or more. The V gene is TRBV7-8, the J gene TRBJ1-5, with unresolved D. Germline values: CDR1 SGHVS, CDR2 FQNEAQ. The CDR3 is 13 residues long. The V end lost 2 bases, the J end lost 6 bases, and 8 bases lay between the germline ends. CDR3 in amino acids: CASSLSAAQPQHF. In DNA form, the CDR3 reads TGTGCCAGCAGCTTATCAGCCGCTCAGCCCCAGCATTTT.

The CDR3 here is CASSPDLAGALPTGELFF. The CDR3 nucleotides read TGTGCCAGCAGCCCAGATTTAGCGGGAGCCCTACCCACCGGGGAGCTGTTTTTT. The chain has TRBV9 and TRBJ2-2, with 9 bases that match TRBD2. Losses at the gene ends were 4 bases for V and 4 bases for J; bases not matched to a gene: 14. The CDR3 is made up of 18 amino acids. Per the germline V gene, CDR1 is SGDLS and CDR2 is YYNGEE.

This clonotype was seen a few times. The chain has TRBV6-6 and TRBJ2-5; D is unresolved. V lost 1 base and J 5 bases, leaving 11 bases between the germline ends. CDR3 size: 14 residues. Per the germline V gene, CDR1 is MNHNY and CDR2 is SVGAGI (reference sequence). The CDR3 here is CASSYLGREETQYF. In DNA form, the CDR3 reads TGTGCCAGCAGTTACTTGGGCAGAGAGGAGACCCAGTACTTC.

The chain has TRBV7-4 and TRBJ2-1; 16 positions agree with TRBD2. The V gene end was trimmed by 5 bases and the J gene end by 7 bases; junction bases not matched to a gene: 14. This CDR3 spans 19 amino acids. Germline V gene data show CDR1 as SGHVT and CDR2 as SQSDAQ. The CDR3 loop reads CASSPHREGLAGGTNEQFF. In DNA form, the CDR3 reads TGTGCCAGCAGCCCCCACAGGGAGGGACTAGCGGGAGGGACGAATGAGCAGTTCTTC.

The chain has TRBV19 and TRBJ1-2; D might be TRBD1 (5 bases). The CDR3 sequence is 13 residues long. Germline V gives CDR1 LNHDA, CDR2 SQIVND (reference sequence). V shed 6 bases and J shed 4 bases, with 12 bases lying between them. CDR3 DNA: TGTGCCAGTAGCCCAGGGAGTTCCTATGGCTACACCTTC. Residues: CASSPGSSYGYTF. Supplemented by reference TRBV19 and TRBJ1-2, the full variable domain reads DGGITQSPKYLFRKEGQNVTLSCEQNLNHDAMYWYRQDPGQGLRLIYYSQIVNDFQKGDIAEGYSVSREKKESFPLTVTSAQKNPTAFYLCASSPGSSYGYTFGSGTRLTVV.

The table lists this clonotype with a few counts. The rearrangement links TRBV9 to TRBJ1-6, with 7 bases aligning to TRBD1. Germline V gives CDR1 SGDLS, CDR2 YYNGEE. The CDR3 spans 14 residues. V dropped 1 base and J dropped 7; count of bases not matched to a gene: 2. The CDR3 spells CASSVTGENSPLHF. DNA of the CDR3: TGTGCCAGCAGCGTAACAGGGGAAAATTCACCCCTCCACTTT.